This entry is about one TCR beta chain. Possible read error: a much larger clone is one base away. These data originate in a study of blood T cells in healthy people across ages. It was with a sample-barcoded 5' primer and a J-beta primer mix that a second PCR of roughly 6 to 12 cycles was run. In TCRdb, the 5' RACE reads were re-called with MiXCR into one record per CDR3 protein. The sample consists of roughly 1.9 million distinct CDR3 sequences, roughly 43% of them appearing once. The CDR3 runs to 16 residues. Germline CDR1 is SEHNR and CDR2 is FQNEAQ (reference sequence). Peripheral blood was drawn, approximately 9.7 milliliters per donor. Extraction of total RNA produced a minimum of 5 micrograms from each sample.

Input material: blood. This sequence originates from a human donor in good health. The V and J genes are TRBV7-9 and TRBJ2-6; possibly TRBD2 for D (6 bases). CDR3 DNA: TGTGCTAGCGGCAATACGGGTTACTCTGGGGCCAACGTCCTGACTTTC. It specifies CASGNTGYSGANVLTF.